This TCR beta chain was sequenced in a study of blood T cell repertoires in COVID-19 (dated by TCRdb to about 2020). For context, the study as a whole: Samples from collaborators originated in the United States, Italy and Spain and spanned both the acute and convalescent phases of COVID-19. The prospective study material was composed of cDNA or gDNA derived from T cells, B-cell-depleted T cells, or PBMCs. The samples were drawn from the first 160 participants of the ongoing ImmuneRACE study and from some 1,300 subjects provided by 6 global collaborators. Sample metadata almost always included a de-identified subject ID, COVID-19 status, age in years and sex. The dataset comprised deeply sampled blood TCRbeta repertoires from subjects exposed to, actively infected with, or recovered from COVID-19. The repertoires were released in a freely available public database intended as a resource for research on the immune response to SARS-CoV-2. Where HLA class I and class II types were available, the types were taken from metadata supplied by the sample provider, not from assay-based typing. Study-wide conclusions, independent of this receptor: How much clinical and demographic metadata was included differed by source and by participant, and the metadata was provided uncurated.

One collaborating source in Seattle enrolled patients during active infection and followed them longitudinally through the course of disease. Each collaborating institution followed its own protocols to collect whole blood in K2EDTA tubes. For TCRbeta analysis, collaborators shipped samples in one of three forms: frozen whole blood, isolated PBMCs, or DNA extracted from either of those sample types. The immunoSEQ Assay, a bias-controlled multiplex PCR, was used to amplify TCRbeta CDR3 regions from genomic DNA. The authors' analysis ran thus. Nucleated cell counts per sample were estimated from amplification of reference gene primers within the assay. To quantify the absolute abundance of each unique TCRbeta CDR3 rearrangement, sequence reads were collapsed and filtered. For each sample, productive Simpson clonality was calculated as the square root of Simpson's diversity index over productive rearrangements. TCRdb provides this immuneACCESS table in a form limited to in-frame rearrangements. Some clones are lacking; in checked studies, under half of them reflect an unresolved V gene, and why the rest are absent is not known. V and J calls and clone size are copied from that table; D and trimming were computed from the DNA. The sample profile shows about 150,000 clones; just over 90% of them were found once. The ten biggest clones cover roughly 5.3% of the sample.

Sequences KGHSH (CDR1) and LQKENI (CDR2) are obtained from the germline V gene. There are 15 amino acids in the CDR3, from cysteine to phenylalanine inclusive. Solely the CDR3 DNA is kept, with 45 bases framed from the first base. V gives up 4 bases and J gives up 1 base, and the segment between their germline ends measures 13 bases. Worth noting for this clone: The clone's antigen remains unknown. No qualities accompany the bases; no much larger clone lies one base away.

This receptor was taken from a man younger than 35 with COVID-19, enrolled during active disease. Sequencing used peripheral blood. The rearranged chain carries TRBV18 and TRBJ1-1, with the D segment identity uncertain. The CDR3 reads as follows: CASSLSVVANTEAFF. DNA sequence: TGTGCCAGCTCACTATCGGTAGTCGCGAACACTGAAGCTTTCTTT.